Listed below are T cell receptor beta chains from one sample, sequenced in a study of OX40 agonist ivuxolimab in advanced cancers. Sequencing was performed with immunoSEQ multiplex PCR; in TCRdb, only in-frame clones are kept and a portion is missing. Among 65,000 to 85,000 clones listed, around 86% were seen once. The sequencing used CD4+ or CD8+ T cells sorted from blood, collected in a trial of the OX40 agonist ivuxolimab. These receptors were collected from an adult with an advanced solid tumor such as melanoma, head and neck, liver or kidney cancer. Both conserved end residues are part of each CDR3. The D gene is left open where the match is weak. A clone size is listed for some rows: how often the clone was seen (once, few, many), or a class if it is expanded.

abundance	v_gene	d_gene	j_gene	CDR3nt	CDR3aa
NA	TRBV6-5	TRBD1	TRBJ1-1	TGTGCCAGCAGTCGCCTGGGACAGCTGAACACTGAAGCTTTCTTT	CASSRLGQLNTEAFF
NA	TRBV5-5	NA	TRBJ1-1	TGTGCCAGCAGTTCATCAGGAGTTCGGACTGAAGCTTTCTTT	CASSSSGVRTEAFF
NA	TRBV7-8	TRBD2	TRBJ2-7	TGTGCCAGCAGCTCAGCGGGGGGGTTCTACGAGCAGTACTTC	CASSSAGGFYEQYF
once	TRBV6-1	NA	TRBJ1-3	TGTGCCAGCAGTGAATCGGGCGCTTTCTCTGGAAACACCATATATTTT	CASSESGAFSGNTIYF
NA	TRBV5-1	NA	TRBJ1-2	TGCGCCAGCAGCTGGCAGTCGCGAGACCCGGGTGGCTACACCTTC	CASSWQSRDPGGYTF
NA	TRBV7-9	NA	TRBJ1-4	TGTGCCAGCAGCTTAGGTGAAAGGGCCAGGGCTACGAATGAAAAACTGTTTTTT	CASSLGERARATNEKLFF
NA	TRBV9	NA	TRBJ1-3	TGTGCCAGCAGCGTAGAAGGGTATGGAAACACCATATATTTT	CASSVEGYGNTIYF
NA	TRBV7-3	NA	TRBJ2-5	TGTGCCAGCAGCTTAAACTTAGGAACCCAGTACTTC	CASSLNLGTQYF
many	TRBV4-2	NA	TRBJ1-2	TGTGCCAGCAGCCAAGATCACCAGGGAAGATATGGCTACACCTTC	CASSQDHQGRYGYTF
NA	TRBV5-4	TRBD1	TRBJ2-3	TGTGCCAGCAGCTTCACCGGGACAGGAGATACGCAGTATTTT	CASSFTGTGDTQYF
NA	TRBV7-2	NA	TRBJ1-5	TGTGCCAGCAGCTTAGGGTCCTGGAGCAATCAGCCCCAGCATTTT	CASSLGSWSNQPQHF
NA	TRBV14	TRBD1	TRBJ2-5	TGTGCCAGCAGCCGCGGGACAGGCTATGAGACCCAGTACTTC	CASSRGTGYETQYF
NA	TRBV29-1	NA	TRBJ1-5	TGCAGCGTTGGAGATAGCAATCAGCCCCAGCATTTT	CSVGDSNQPQHF
few	TRBV5-6	TRBD1	TRBJ1-2	TGTGCCAGCAGCAGCAGGACAGGGGACGGCTACACCTTC	CASSSRTGDGYTF
NA	TRBV4-1	NA	TRBJ2-2	TGCGCCAGCACCCCCCCCCTAAACACCGGGGAGCTGTTTTTT	CASTPPLNTGELFF
NA	TRBV7-2	TRBD1	TRBJ1-5	TGTGCCAGCAGCCCTGGACAGGGCTACCAGCCCCAGCATTTT	CASSPGQGYQPQHF
NA	TRBV7-3	NA	TRBJ1-1	TGTGCCAGCAGCTTAATCCCGGGGACTGAAGCTTTCTTT	CASSLIPGTEAFF
NA	TRBV6-1	TRBD2	TRBJ2-5	TGTGCCAGCACCTTCAGAAGGGGAGGGGAGACCCAGTACTTC	CASTFRRGGETQYF
few	TRBV20-1	NA	TRBJ1-2	TGCAGTGCTAACAGGGACCATGGCTACACCTTC	CSANRDHGYTF
NA	TRBV27	TRBD1	TRBJ2-2	TGTGCCAGCAGTGCGGGACAGGGAAGGACCGGGGAGCTGTTTTTT	CASSAGQGRTGELFF
once	TRBV7-2	NA	TRBJ2-5	TGTGCCAGCAGTCGAACTAGCTTCGGAGAGACCCAGTACTTC	CASSRTSFGETQYF
NA	TRBV4-2	NA	TRBJ1-3	TGTGCCAGCCGCCGCGGGAGCTCTGGAAACACCATATATTTT	CASRRGSSGNTIYF
NA	TRBV18	NA	TRBJ2-1	TGTGCCAGCTCCTCCGGGACCAACAATGAGCAGTTCTTC	CASSSGTNNEQFF
NA	TRBV11-2	NA	TRBJ2-3	TGTGCCAGCAGCTTAGTCCGGACCACAGATACGCAGTATTTT	CASSLVRTTDTQYF
medium-sized	TRBV6-5	NA	TRBJ2-1	TGTGCCAGCAGTCCCGGACATCCTTCCTACAATGAGCAGTTCTTC	CASSPGHPSYNEQFF
NA	TRBV5-4	NA	TRBJ1-2	TGTGCCAGCAGCCCTCGGGACGGCGGTACTTATGGCTACACCTTC	CASSPRDGGTYGYTF
NA	TRBV29-1	NA	TRBJ2-5	TGCAGCGTACGACGGGGCGTTGGGCAAGAGACCCAGTACTTC	CSVRRGVGQETQYF
NA	TRBV19	NA	TRBJ2-2	TGTGCCAGTAGTATCGGCGGTATGAACACCGGGGAGCTGTTTTTT	CASSIGGMNTGELFF
few	TRBV9	TRBD2	TRBJ2-3	TGTGCCAGCAGCGTAGAGGCTAGCGGGGGTGGTACGCAGTATTTT	CASSVEASGGGTQYF
NA	TRBV5-1	TRBD2	TRBJ2-3	TGCGCCAGCAGCTTGAGTAGCGGGGGGGCAGATACGCAGTATTTT	CASSLSSGGADTQYF
NA	TRBV6-1	NA	TRBJ2-1	TGTGCCAGCAGTTCAAACACTGAGCAGTTCTTC	CASSSNTEQFF
NA	TRBV30	NA	TRBJ2-3	TGTGCCTGGAAGGGGTATGGAGATACGCAGTATTTT	CAWKGYGDTQYF
NA	TRBV6-5	TRBD1	TRBJ1-2	TGTGCCAGCAGTTACAAGGGGACAGGGGGCAGTGGTGGCTACACCTTC	CASSYKGTGGSGGYTF
NA	TRBV28	NA	TRBJ1-2	TGTGCCAACATTCTCCGGGACACAAGAAACTATGGCTACACCTTC	CANILRDTRNYGYTF
NA	TRBV5-1	NA	TRBJ1-5	TGCGCCAGCAGCTTGGGTTCGGGGAATGGTCAGCCCCAGCATTTT	CASSLGSGNGQPQHF
NA	TRBV27	NA	TRBJ2-1	TGTGCCAGCAGGTCCCGCAGTGGGGGCGCTGAGCAGTTCTTC	CASRSRSGGAEQFF
NA	TRBV5-4	TRBD2	TRBJ2-7	TGTGCCAGCAGCTCCGCGGGGGCCTACGAGCAGTACTTC	CASSSAGAYEQYF
NA	TRBV5-6	NA	TRBJ1-3	TGTGCCAGCAGCCTAGGGACCTTCTCTGGAAACACCATATATTTT	CASSLGTFSGNTIYF
NA	TRBV10-3	NA	TRBJ1-1	TGTGCCATCAGGGGCCGGGAGGGGAGAAACACTGAAGCTTTCTTT	CAIRGREGRNTEAFF
NA	TRBV15	NA	TRBJ2-6	TGTGCCACCAGCAGTCAGGGGACTTTTGGTGGGGCCAACGTCCTGACTTTC	CATSSQGTFGGANVLTF
NA	TRBV28	TRBD1	TRBJ1-5	TGTGCCAGCAGAGGACAGGGGGATCAGCCCCAGCATTTT	CASRGQGDQPQHF
NA	TRBV7-8	NA	TRBJ1-2	TGTGCCAGCAGCTTTCCGGAGGTGGATGGCTACACCTTC	CASSFPEVDGYTF